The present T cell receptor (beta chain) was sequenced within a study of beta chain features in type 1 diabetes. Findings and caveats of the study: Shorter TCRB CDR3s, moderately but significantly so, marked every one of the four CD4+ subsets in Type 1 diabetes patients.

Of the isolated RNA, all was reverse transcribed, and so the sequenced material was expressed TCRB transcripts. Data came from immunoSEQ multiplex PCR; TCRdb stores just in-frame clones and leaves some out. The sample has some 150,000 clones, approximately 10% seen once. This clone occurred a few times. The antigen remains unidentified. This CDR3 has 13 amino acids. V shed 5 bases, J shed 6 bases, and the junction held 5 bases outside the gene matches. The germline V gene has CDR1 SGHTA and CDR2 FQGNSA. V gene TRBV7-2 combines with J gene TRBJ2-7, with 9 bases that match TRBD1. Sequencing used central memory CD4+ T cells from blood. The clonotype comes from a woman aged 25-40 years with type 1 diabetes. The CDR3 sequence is CASSTQGAGEQYF. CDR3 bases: TGTGCCAGCAGCACACAGGGGGCTGGCGAGCAGTACTTC. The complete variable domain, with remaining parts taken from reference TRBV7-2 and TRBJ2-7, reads GAGVSQSPSNKVTEKGKDVELRCDPISGHTALYWYRQSLGQGLEFLIYFQGNSAPDKSGLPSDRFSAERTGGSVSTLTIQRTQQEDSAVYLCASSTQGAGEQYFGPGTRLTVT.